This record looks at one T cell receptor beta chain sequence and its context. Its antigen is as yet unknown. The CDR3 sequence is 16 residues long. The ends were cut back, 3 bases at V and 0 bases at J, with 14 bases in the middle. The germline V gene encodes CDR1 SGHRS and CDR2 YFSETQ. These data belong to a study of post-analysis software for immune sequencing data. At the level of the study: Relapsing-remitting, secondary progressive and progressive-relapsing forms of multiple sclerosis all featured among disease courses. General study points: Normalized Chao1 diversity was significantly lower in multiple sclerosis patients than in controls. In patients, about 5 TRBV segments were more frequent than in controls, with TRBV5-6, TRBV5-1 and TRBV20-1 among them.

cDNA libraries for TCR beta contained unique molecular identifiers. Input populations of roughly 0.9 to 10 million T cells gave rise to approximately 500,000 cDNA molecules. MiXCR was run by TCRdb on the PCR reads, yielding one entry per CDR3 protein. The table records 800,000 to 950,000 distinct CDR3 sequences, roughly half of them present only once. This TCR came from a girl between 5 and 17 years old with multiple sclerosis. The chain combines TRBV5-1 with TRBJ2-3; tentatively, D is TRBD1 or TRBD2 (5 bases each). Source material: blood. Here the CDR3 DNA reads TGCGCCAGCAGCTCGCCGGGACGCGAAAGCACAGATACGCAGTATTTT. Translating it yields CASSSPGRESTDTQYF.